Given below is one T cell receptor beta chain in context. Germline CDR1 is MNHEY and CDR2 is SVGAGI. With 5 bases removed from V and 6 bases from J, the gap between germline ends came to 12 bases. The CDR3 spans 13 residues. This record comes from a study of shared clonotypes between healthy human individuals. The method was immunoSEQ multiplex PCR; TCRdb's version includes in-frame clones alone and lacks a portion of them. This table has 900,000 to 1,200,000 clones, approximately 80% appearing once. J is TRBJ2-3 and V is TRBV6-5, with D maybe TRBD2 (5 bases). The sample was memory CD4+ T cells from PBMCs. This sample's subset: CD45RA-negative fraction. This receptor was taken from a man aged 18 to 35 in good health. Some clones in this sample may be carry-over from other donors' samples. The CDR3 coding sequence is TGTGCCAGCAGTGGCAGGACGGGGGATACGCAGTATTTT. It codes for CASSGRTGDTQYF.